This T cell receptor beta chain derives from a study of Graves' ophthalmopathy and Graves' hyperthyroidism. RNA transcripts provided the template for amplifying TCR beta CDR3 regions. RT-PCR was first run with HTBI primers, then multiplex PCR in a second round. TCRdb itself ran the multiplex PCR reads through MiXCR, one entry per CDR3 protein. The table lists some 380,000 distinct CDR3 sequences, 15% of them singletons, with roughly 7% in the top ten. The authors diagnosed from clinical symptoms, serum thyroxine, TRAb, thyroid ultrasound and orbital computed tomography. Findings and caveats of the study: Between ophthalmopathy and stable hyperthyroidism, a 13-signature model drew a separation with 87.88% sensitivity and less than 83% specificity.

Comment on this clonotype: Its cognate antigen is unknown.

Trimming shortened V by 3 bases and J by 6 bases, and 12 bases separated the two germline ends. CDR3 size: 14 residues. The material sequenced was peripheral blood. V is TRBV12-3 or TRBV12-4 and J is TRBJ1-5; D is unclear. The sequence was obtained from a woman between 18 and 29 years old with stable Graves' hyperthyroidism. This CDR3 is CASSLVGSSQPQHF. The DNA of the CDR3 is TGTGCCAGCAGTTTGGTAGGGTCGAGTCAGCCCCAGCATTTT.